The 8 T cell receptor beta chains listed next were all sequenced from one sample in a study of blood T cell repertoires in COVID-19. This table comes from immunoSEQ multiplex PCR, and its TCRdb copy is limited to in-frame clones, with some not included. The sample carries some 150,000 clones, 70% to 90% recorded once. Specimen: peripheral blood. The receptor set was obtained from a woman aged 60-70 years with COVID-19, enrolled during active disease.

This clone has a single count. This rearrangement joins TRBV10-1 to TRBJ2-7; 9 nucleotides match TRBD1. The CDR3 is 14 amino acids. The germline CDR1 and CDR2 sequences are WNHNN and SYGVQD (reference sequence). V lost 4 bases, J lost 3 bases, and 4 bases stayed unmatched. The CDR3, as DNA: TGCGCCAGCAGTGGTAGGGGACAGGGCTACGAGCAGTACTTC. The encoded protein is CASSGRGQGYEQYF.

This clone was recorded a few times. V and J are TRBV6-5 and TRBJ1-2; D call uncertain. CDR3 length: 13 amino acids. Germline values: CDR1 MNHEY, CDR2 SVGAGI. Trimming cost V 2 bases and J 1 base, with 5 bases left between them. CDR3 in DNA: TGTGCCAGCAGTTACCACAGTAACTATGGCTACACCTTC. Its translation: CASSYHSNYGYTF.

This chain joins TRBV4-2 and TRBJ2-3; a weak D match, TRBD2 (7 bases). V gave up 0 bases and J gave up 0 bases, with 13 bases separating them. This CDR3 is built from 17 residues. Germline values: CDR1 LGHNA, CDR2 YNFKEQ. The CDR3 loop is CASSQDSAGASTDTQYF. For the CDR3, the DNA is TGTGCCAGCAGCCAAGATTCGGCGGGGGCTAGCACAGATACGCAGTATTTT.

The chain carries TRBV29-1 and TRBJ1-1, with D hard to call. This CDR3 is built from 10 residues. V lost 0 bases, J lost 11 bases, and 7 bases lay in between. Germline CDR1 SQVTM, CDR2 ANQGSEA. The CDR3 bases are TGCAGCGTTGAAGAGGGGAGGGCTTTCTTT. Its translation is CSVEEGRAFF.

This clone was seen only once. The rearrangement links TRBV11-3 to TRBJ2-7; 13 bases are a match to TRBD2. The CDR3 consists of 15 residues. J gave up 1 base and V 4 bases, and 1 base lay outside the gene matches. Germline V lookup: CDR1 SGHNT, CDR2 YENEEA. This CDR3 reads CASSWTSGRSYEQYF. The CDR3 nucleotides read TGTGCCAGCAGCTGGACTAGCGGGAGATCCTACGAGCAGTACTTC.

This clone was seen a handful of times. The J gene is TRBJ2-7, the V gene TRBV27, with TRBD1 matching 8 bases. J gave up 2 bases and V 2 bases, and 5 bases lay outside the gene matches. Germline V CDR1 and CDR2: MNHEY, SMNVEV (reference sequence). The CDR3 has 15 residues. DNA for the CDR3: TGTGCCAGCAGTTTAATTCCGGACAGGGCCTACGAGCAGTACTTC. Translation gives CASSLIPDRAYEQYF.

This chain links TRBV28 with TRBJ2-7; D is possibly TRBD1 (5 bases). Germline V lookup: CDR1 MDHEN, CDR2 SYDVKM. V was cut by 7 bases and J by 2 bases, with 15 bases left in between. The CDR3 contains 14 residues. CDR3 DNA: TGTGCCAGCAACTTAAAGTGGACACCCTACGAGCAGTACTTC. Translating gives CASNLKWTPYEQYF.

V is TRBV9 and J is TRBJ2-2; D gene ambiguous. V gave up 4 bases and J gave up 2 bases, with 12 bases separating them. Germline CDR1 is SGDLS and CDR2 is YYNGEE. This CDR3 is built from 15 residues. The CDR3: CASSSATGNTGELFF. The CDR3 nucleotides are TGTGCCAGCAGCTCCGCCACCGGTAACACCGGGGAGCTGTTTTTT.